A single sample gave rise to the 17 T cell receptor beta chains below, sequenced in a study of blood T cell repertoires in COVID-19 (dated by TCRdb to 2018 to 2020). Library generation was performed with the immunoSEQ multiplex PCR assay. Imported from immuneACCESS, the table was reduced by TCRdb to in-frame sequences with V and J called. These copies leave out some clones; in studies compared against another copy, an unresolved V gene accounts for under half, and the cause of the remainder is not known. In all, the sample holds hundreds of thousands of clones, and about four fifths of those were seen once. In total, the top ten clones hold more than 4.5% of the sample. The sequenced sample consisted of PBMCs or T cells enriched from blood (not recorded which). The receptor source for this set is a woman aged 50 to 60 who had been exposed to COVID-19.

This sequence joins TRBV6-1 and TRBJ2-5; D not certain. The CDR3 runs to 16 residues. V lost 3 bases and J lost 4, with 18 bases in between. Per the germline V gene, CDR1 is MNHNS and CDR2 is SASEGT. This chain's CDR3 is CASSEEYGEVGETQYF. The CDR3 coding sequence is TGTGCCAGCAGTGAGGAGTATGGTGAGGTAGGAGAGACCCAGTACTTC.

The chain is built from TRBV7-8 and TRBJ1-1; D is ambiguous. CDR1 is SGHVS, CDR2 FQNEAQ, per germline. The V gene lost 0 bases and the J gene lost 0 bases, with 8 bases spanning the gap. The CDR3 sequence is 15 residues long. DNA for the CDR3: TGTGCCAGCAGCTTAGCAGAGAGAATGAACACTGAAGCTTTCTTT. Translated, it gives CASSLAERMNTEAFF.

V usage is TRBV2 and J usage is TRBJ1-3, with D uncertain. The CDR3 sequence is 16 residues long. The V end lost 3 bases, the J end lost 0 bases, and 12 bases lay between the germline ends. Germline V gene data show CDR1 as SNHLY and CDR2 as FYNNEI. CDR3 residues: CASSDVRYYSGNTIYF. The CDR3 coding sequence is TGTGCCAGCAGTGACGTCAGATATTACTCTGGAAACACCATATATTTT.

The chain combines TRBV4-2 with TRBJ1-1; D not resolved. The CDR3 spans 13 residues. Trimming took off 5 bases at V and 3 bases at J, with 10 bases between the two ends. Germline loops: CDR1 LGHNA, CDR2 YNFKEQ. The CDR3 sequence is CASSTDADTEAFF. Here the CDR3 DNA reads TGTGCCAGCAGCACCGATGCGGACACTGAAGCTTTCTTT.

This chain joins TRBV7-2 and TRBJ2-1, with 7 nucleotides matching TRBD2. This CDR3 region has 13 residues. The ends lost 5 bases at V and 7 bases at J; junction bases unmatched: 5. Per germline, CDR1 SGHTA and CDR2 FQGNSA. The CDR3 DNA is TGTGCCAGCAGCCCTTCCGGGGGGAATGAGCAGTTCTTC. As protein: CASSPSGGNEQFF.

The rearrangement links TRBV6-1 to TRBJ1-1, with 8 bases identical to TRBD1. The CDR3 has 16 amino acids. V was pared by 4 bases and J by 4 bases, with 11 bases of the junction left unmatched. CDR1 and CDR2 from the germline V gene are MNHNS and SASEGT. This CDR3 is CASSGRTGLRVTEAFF. In DNA form, the CDR3 reads TGTGCCAGCAGTGGGCGGACAGGGCTGAGGGTCACTGAAGCTTTCTTT.

This chain joins TRBV5-1 and TRBJ1-1, with no clear D. Trimming shortened V by 4 bases and J by 5 bases, and 6 bases separated the two germline ends. The germline gives CDR1 SGHRS, CDR2 YFSETQ. This CDR3 is built from 11 residues. This CDR3 is CASSLGTEAFF. The DNA of the CDR3 is TGCGCCAGCAGCCTCGGGACTGAAGCTTTCTTT.

This rearrangement joins TRBV7-2 to TRBJ1-2; maybe TRBD1 (5 bases). CDR3 length: 14 amino acids. The ends were cut back, 1 base at V and 4 bases at J, with 10 bases in the middle. Germline V gene lookup returns CDR1 SGHTA and CDR2 FQGNSA. The CDR3 is CASSLGGSFYGYTF. Written as DNA, the CDR3 is TGTGCCAGCAGCTTAGGGGGCAGCTTCTATGGCTACACCTTC.

The sample holds a few counts of this clone. The CDR3 DNA is TGTGCCAGCAGCTTGCAGGGAGGCGAGCAGTTCTTC. Its protein product is CASSLQGGEQFF. The chain couples TRBV7-9 to TRBJ2-1; tentatively, D is TRBD2 (6 bases). Germline V CDR1 and CDR2: SEHNR, FQNEAQ (reference sequence). Trimming pared 3 bases from V and 10 bases from J, leaving 10 bases between. The CDR3 consists of 12 residues.

For this clone: This sample includes further DNA sequences coding for the same CDR3. V usage is TRBV7-2 and J usage is TRBJ1-5; no reliable D call. CDR3 length: 13 residues. Per the germline V gene, CDR1 is SGHTA and CDR2 is FQGNSA. Between the trimmed V and J ends, which lost 2 bases and 5 bases, there was a span of 7 bases. DNA of the CDR3: TGTGCCAGCAGCTTACAGCGGGATCAGCCCCAGCATTTT. Its translation is CASSLQRDQPQHF.

The chain links TRBV6-5 to TRBJ2-3, with TRBD2 matching over 11 bases. The CDR3 consists of 15 residues. The V gene's germline CDR1 is MNHEY and CDR2 SVGAGI. V trimming: 6 bases; J trimming: 2 bases; junction bases outside the gene matches: 4. CDR3 region: CASSWTSGFTDTQYF. In DNA, the CDR3 is TGTGCCAGCAGCTGGACTAGCGGGTTCACAGATACGCAGTATTTT.

The chain combines TRBV6-5 with TRBJ2-7; tentative D call: TRBD1 (6 bases). The CDR3 length is 13 residues. Germline assignment: CDR1 MNHEY and CDR2 SVGAGI. V gave up 5 bases and J gave up 4 bases, with 12 bases separating them. CDR3 sequence reads: CASSPTGLYEQYF. The CDR3 nucleotides read TGTGCCAGCAGTCCGACAGGCCTATACGAGCAGTACTTC.

This clone was counted only a few times. This chain joins TRBV7-6 and TRBJ2-7; a possible D gene is TRBD2 (6 bases). CDR3 length: 15 amino acids. CDR1 and CDR2 from the germline V gene are SGHVS and FNYEAQ. The germline V and J ends were trimmed by 5 bases and 0 bases, with 14 bases remaining between them. The CDR3 bases are TGTGCCAGCAGCCCCTACCCGGGGGACTCCTACGAGCAGTACTTC. This sequence encodes CASSPYPGDSYEQYF.

This clone was detected only a few times. The CDR3 DNA reads as TGTGCCTGGAAAAAGGCAGGTGGGAATTCACCCCTCCACTTT. This encodes CAWKKAGGNSPLHF. V gene TRBV30 combines with J gene TRBJ1-6; D gene unclear. CDR3 length: 14 amino acids. Germline assignment: CDR1 GTSNPN and CDR2 SVGIG (reference sequence). V was trimmed by 4 bases and J by 7 bases, leaving 14 bases between them.

V is TRBV7-2 and J is TRBJ1-2; the match to TRBD1 covers 7 bases. Germline trimming cut 5 bases from V and 2 bases from J; bases unmatched to any gene: 8. CDR1 and CDR2 from the germline V gene are SGHTA and FQGNSA. The CDR3 has 15 amino acids. The CDR3, as DNA: TGTGCCAGCAGCCCCCGGGACAGCCCAAACTATGGCTACACCTTC. As protein: CASSPRDSPNYGYTF.

This clone has just a few counts. The chain links TRBV7-9 to TRBJ1-2; D is perhaps TRBD1 (5 bases). Germline CDR1 and CDR2: SEHNR and FQNEAQ (reference sequence). Trimming left V 1 base short and J 1 base short, with 10 bases between. The CDR3 sequence is 15 residues long. This chain's CDR3 is CASSLEGEGNYGYTF. In DNA form, the CDR3 reads TGTGCCAGCAGCTTAGAAGGGGAGGGTAACTATGGCTACACCTTC. Together with reference TRBV7-9 and TRBJ1-2, the CDR3 gives the full variable domain: DTGVSQNPRHKITKRGQNVTFRCDPISEHNRLYWYRQTLGQGPEFLTYFQNEAQLEKSRLLSDRFSAERPKGSFSTLEIQRTEQGDSAMYLCASSLEGEGNYGYTFGSGTRLTVV.

This clone has a handful of counts. V is TRBV30 and J is TRBJ2-1; 9 bases agree with TRBD1. This CDR3 is built from 12 residues. Germline assignment: CDR1 GTSNPN and CDR2 SVGIG (reference sequence). After removal of 5 bases from V and 7 bases from J, the junction contained 3 bases not matched to a gene. CDR3 nucleotide sequence: TGTGCCTGGGGGGACAGGGCAAATGAGCAGTTCTTC. It codes for CAWGDRANEQFF.